A selection of T cell receptor beta chains follows, all from one sample in a study of blood T cell repertoires in COVID-19. Sequencing was performed with immunoSEQ multiplex PCR; in TCRdb, only in-frame clones are kept and a portion is missing. The table records about 190,000 clones, 86% of them present only once. What was sequenced was PBMCs or T cells enriched from blood (not recorded which). These receptors all stem from a middle-aged woman in a cohort exposed to, infected with or recovered from COVID-19 (not recorded which). CDR3s include the opening cysteine and the closing phenylalanine or tryptophan. A D gene is named only where the DNA matches it firmly. Some rows have no size entry. The others give once, few or many, or a class for an expanded clone.

few,TRBJ1-2,.,TRBV25-1,CASSEDSYGYTF,TGTGCCAGCAGTGAGGACAGCTATGGCTACACCTTC
.,TRBJ1-6,.,TRBV4-1,CASSQGPGAFSPLHF,TGCGCCAGCAGCCAAGGGCCAGGGGCTTTCTCACCCCTCCACTTT
.,TRBJ2-7,TRBD1,TRBV6-5,CASSYSSQGASEQYF,TGTGCCAGCAGTTACTCGAGCCAGGGGGCGAGCGAGCAGTACTTC
.,TRBJ1-3,.,TRBV5-1,CASSLGWTASGNTIYF,TGCGCCAGCAGCTTGGGATGGACTGCCTCTGGAAACACCATATATTTT
.,TRBJ1-6,.,TRBV27,CASSLGMGSSPLHF,TGTGCCAGCAGTTTGGGCATGGGGAGTTCACCCCTCCACTTT
.,TRBJ2-7,TRBD2,TRBV5-1,CASSQGLAGQSKDYEQYF,TGCGCCAGCAGCCAGGGACTAGCGGGCCAGAGTAAGGACTACGAGCAGTACTTC
few,TRBJ1-3,.,TRBV10-1,CASSESTGRSGNTIYF,TGCGCCAGCAGTGAGTCTACAGGGCGCTCTGGAAACACCATATATTTT
.,TRBJ2-7,.,TRBV7-9,CASSHSGSSYEQYF,TGTGCCAGCAGTCATTCCGGGAGCTCCTACGAGCAGTACTTC
once,TRBJ1-5,.,TRBV7-2,CASSLGPGQPQHF,TGTGCCAGCAGCTTAGGGCCGGGGCAGCCCCAGCATTTT
.,TRBJ1-5,TRBD1,TRBV10-3,CAISESQDRDNQPQHF,TGTGCCATCAGTGAGTCCCAGGACAGGGACAATCAGCCCCAGCATTTT
.,TRBJ1-4,TRBD1,TRBV19,CASKKTGDNEKLFF,TGTGCCAGCAAGAAGACAGGGGACAATGAAAAACTGTTTTTT
.,TRBJ1-1,TRBD1,TRBV11-2,CASSFRGRTEAFF,TGTGCCAGCAGCTTCAGGGGGCGGACTGAAGCTTTCTTT
.,TRBJ1-3,.,TRBV5-5,CASSLAGSSGNTIYF,TGTGCCAGCAGCTTGGCCGGGAGTTCTGGAAACACCATATATTTT
.,TRBJ1-1,TRBD1,TRBV12-5,CASGWTGEAGTEAFF,TGTGCTAGTGGTTGGACAGGGGAGGCTGGCACTGAAGCTTTCTTT
.,TRBJ2-7,.,TRBV5-4,CASSLGGPTYEQYF,TGTGCCAGCAGCTTGGGGGGCCCTACCTACGAGCAGTACTTC
.,TRBJ1-1,.,TRBV6-4,CASTKQRGGTEAFF,TGTGCCAGCACCAAACAACGGGGGGGTACTGAAGCTTTCTTT
once,TRBJ1-2,.,TRBV12-3/TRBV12-4,CASSFRGLTGYTF,TGTGCCAGCAGTTTTAGGGGTCTTACTGGCTACACCTTC
.,TRBJ2-5,TRBD2,TRBV13,CASSFRTSGGAGETQYF,TGTGCCAGCAGCTTCAGGACTAGCGGGGGGGCCGGGGAGACCCAGTACTTC
.,TRBJ2-3,TRBD2,TRBV28,CASSFWRGAAGDTQYF,TGTGCCAGCAGTTTTTGGCGGGGGGCCGCCGGAGATACGCAGTATTTT
.,TRBJ2-3,TRBD2,TRBV2,CARRGQASGGPTHPTDTQYF,TGTGCCAGACGGGGCCAGGCTAGCGGGGGGCCGACCCATCCCACAGATACGCAGTATTTT
.,TRBJ2-2,.,TRBV27,CASSRLAGSGTGELFF,TGTGCCAGCAGCCGCCTCGCAGGGTCAGGAACCGGGGAGCTGTTTTTT
.,TRBJ2-2,.,TRBV6-5,CASTRGGELFF,TGTGCCAGCACCCGGGGCGGGGAGCTGTTTTTT
.,TRBJ2-1,TRBD2,TRBV6-5,CASSYSPGGSYNEQFF,TGTGCCAGCAGTTACTCGCCGGGAGGCTCCTACAATGAGCAGTTCTTC
.,TRBJ2-1,.,TRBV5-1,CASRLGPNNEQFF,TGCGCCAGCAGACTAGGGCCAAACAATGAGCAGTTCTTC
.,TRBJ2-7,TRBD2,TRBV9,CASSPKREGREQYF,TGTGCCAGCAGCCCTAAGCGGGAGGGCCGCGAGCAGTACTTC
.,TRBJ2-3,TRBD2,TRBV5-8,CASSTERGGLPDTQYF,TGTGCCAGCAGCACTGAGCGGGGGGGCCTCCCAGATACGCAGTATTTT
.,TRBJ2-1,.,TRBV7-2,CASSFSTGTRVYNEQFF,TGTGCCAGCAGCTTCTCCACCGGGACACGGGTCTACAATGAGCAGTTCTTC